This TCR beta chain was captured by sequencing in a study of CD8+ T cells in alopecia areata. Looking at the study overall: Oral tofacitinib (5 to 10 mg twice daily) was administered to treated patients. Once tofacitinib had been taken for 6 to 18 months, 6 months off drug followed. Study conclusions and caveats: Scalp sample sequencing also detects resident alphabeta T cells of normal skin.

This CDR3 is built from 12 residues. Trimming cost V 6 bases and J 3 bases, with 4 bases left between them. Germline loops: CDR1 SGHRS, CDR2 YFSETQ. Lesional scalp punch biopsies and peripheral blood were collected from alopecia areata patients. Sequencing relied on a cDNA template that was reverse transcribed from extracted RNA. The repertoire was sequenced with immunoSEQ multiplex PCR; TCRdb's copy has only in-frame clones and lacks some. Found here are hundreds of thousands of clones, under 80% of them singletons; the top ten hold 1% to 1.5%. In regard to this clone: Its specificity is not known.

The TCR sequence derives from a human donor with alopecia areata. The specimen comprised CD4+ T cells sorted from blood, sampled at week 0. The chain employs TRBV5-1 and TRBJ2-6; D gene ambiguous. The CDR3 loop reads CASTSGANVLTF. DNA of the CDR3: TGCGCCAGCACGAGTGGGGCCAACGTCCTGACTTTC.